Listed below are T cell receptor beta chains from one sample, sequenced in a study of T cell responses to AZD1222 COVID-19 vaccine. Assay used: immunoSEQ multiplex PCR; TCRdb lists only in-frame clones, some missing. The sample consists of 120,000 or so clones, 70% to 90% of them appearing once. Sequenced material: peripheral blood, taken on day 0 of AZD1222 vaccination. These receptors were taken from an adult in good health. Each CDR3 is given without its conserved first and last residue.

CDR3	J	V
ASSLRGYGETQY	TRBJ2-5	TRBV7-9
ASSQDPGAGGSYEQY	TRBJ2-7	TRBV4-2
ASSLTGFSGEQY	TRBJ2-7	TRBV7-8
ASSPRQDFSGNTIY	TRBJ1-3	TRBV7-9
ASSSSTGNYGYT	TRBJ1-2	TRBV3-1/TRBV3-2
ASTEGTVYEQY	TRBJ2-7	TRBV7-9
ASSFGTIEGEQY	TRBJ2-7	TRBV19
AISGVEETQY	TRBJ2-5	TRBV10-3
ASSSLPGQGAGGYGYT	TRBJ1-2	TRBV7-9
ASSYRGMYNSPLH	TRBJ1-6	TRBV6-5
ASSLSGREYEQY	TRBJ2-7	TRBV28
ASSQPGTNYGYT	TRBJ1-2	TRBV4-1
SASHTSGRAIGSALGRIGEQY	TRBJ2-7	TRBV20-1
ASSFAGQVCNQPQH	TRBJ1-5	TRBV7-3
ASSLGGLLPGNTIY	TRBJ1-3	TRBV27
ASSSMNVNTEAF	TRBJ1-1	TRBV27
ASSHLVEGWGNEQF	TRBJ2-1	TRBV7-9
ASSLDGRGTTNEKLF	TRBJ1-4	TRBV5-1
ASSRDSRIALYNSPLH	TRBJ1-6	TRBV23-1
ASRDSLNEQY	TRBJ2-7	TRBV6-5
ASSYSSTGQGYEQY	TRBJ2-7	TRBV6-5
ASSPEPGLWNTEAF	TRBJ1-1	TRBV3-1/TRBV3-2
ASSPGLAGVGNEQF	TRBJ2-1	TRBV10-2
ASSQGQNNQPQH	TRBJ1-5	TRBV3-1/TRBV3-2
ASSGYERGPQETQY	TRBJ2-5	TRBV9
ASSYGGTTGELF	TRBJ2-2	TRBV6-5
SVAGQGGYEQY	TRBJ2-7	TRBV29-1
ASGYRGGGETQY	TRBJ2-5	TRBV19
ASTPSGEGFGGYT	TRBJ1-2	TRBV19
ASSLGGGREETQY	TRBJ2-5	TRBV11-3
ASSKPGVETQY	TRBJ2-5	TRBV2
ASSLEELAGTATQY	TRBJ2-3	TRBV7-2